This T cell receptor beta chain was obtained from a study of lymphopenia after photon versus proton radiotherapy (dated by TCRdb to 2018 to 2020). About the full investigation: In patients with gastrointestinal tumors who developed high-grade lymphopenia, the study compared the immunological effects of photon radiation therapy with those of proton radiation therapy. The goal of the study was to characterize the differences between the two radiation modalities in how they affect the immune system. The cohort comprised under 25 patients with gastrointestinal tumors who received either photon or proton therapy and then developed lymphopenia.

The method was the immunoSEQ multiplex PCR assay. T cell repertoires were profiled with deep sequencing of rearranged TCR beta loci together with multiparametric flow cytometry. Sourced from immuneACCESS, this table was stored by TCRdb with only in-frame sequences that have V and J called. A share of the clones is absent; for the studies checked, an unresolved V gene accounts for under half, and the remainder has no known explanation. Within this sample are 50,000 to 60,000 clones, with 92% of them counted one time only. In total, the top ten clones hold 15% to 20% of the sample. The full study reports these points: After the lymphocyte count nadir, oligoclonal expansion, especially of CD8+ Temra cells, was observed in photon-treated repertoires, and the drop in diversity was driven by this expansion. The survival association was examined only in patients who died, and the authors described better survival with proton therapy as a possibility, not as a demonstrated result. Relative stability during treatment was observed in proton-treated patients, whereas loss of naive T cells and TCR diversity and gain of effector/memory populations were observed in photon-treated patients. Among patients across the cohort who died, overall survival time showed an inverse correlation with a larger post-nadir drop in TCR diversity.

A note on this clone: No antigen is known for it. The sample holds no much larger clone one base away, and base qualities are not on file.

The sample consisted of peripheral blood, taken from a patient treated with photon-based radiotherapy. This receptor was obtained from a woman aged 40 to 50 with cholangiocarcinoma.

The CDR3 protein: CASSTSDRGKNQPQHF. The DNA is TGTGCCAGCAGTACATCGGACAGGGGGAAAAATCAGCCCCAGCATTTT. In this chain, TRBV6-6 is recombined with TRBJ1-5; 10 bases in the junction line up with TRBD1. The CDR3 holds 16 amino acids from the cysteine to the phenylalanine. The kept DNA is CDR3 alone, 48 bases in frame from the first base. The CDR1 and CDR2 encoded by the germline V gene (reference sequence) are MNHNY and SVGAGI. V trim: 5 bases; J trim: 4 bases; unmatched bases: 8.